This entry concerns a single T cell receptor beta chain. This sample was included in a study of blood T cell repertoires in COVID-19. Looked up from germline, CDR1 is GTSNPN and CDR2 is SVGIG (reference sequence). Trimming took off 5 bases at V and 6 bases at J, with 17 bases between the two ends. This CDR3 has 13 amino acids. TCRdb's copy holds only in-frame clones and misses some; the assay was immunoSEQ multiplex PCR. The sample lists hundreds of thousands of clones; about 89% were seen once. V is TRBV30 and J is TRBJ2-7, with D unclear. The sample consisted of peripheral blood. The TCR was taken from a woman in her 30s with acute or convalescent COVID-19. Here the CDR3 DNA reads TGTGCCTGGGCAGTATCAAACTCCGGCGAGCAGTACTTC. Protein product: CAWAVSNSGEQYF.